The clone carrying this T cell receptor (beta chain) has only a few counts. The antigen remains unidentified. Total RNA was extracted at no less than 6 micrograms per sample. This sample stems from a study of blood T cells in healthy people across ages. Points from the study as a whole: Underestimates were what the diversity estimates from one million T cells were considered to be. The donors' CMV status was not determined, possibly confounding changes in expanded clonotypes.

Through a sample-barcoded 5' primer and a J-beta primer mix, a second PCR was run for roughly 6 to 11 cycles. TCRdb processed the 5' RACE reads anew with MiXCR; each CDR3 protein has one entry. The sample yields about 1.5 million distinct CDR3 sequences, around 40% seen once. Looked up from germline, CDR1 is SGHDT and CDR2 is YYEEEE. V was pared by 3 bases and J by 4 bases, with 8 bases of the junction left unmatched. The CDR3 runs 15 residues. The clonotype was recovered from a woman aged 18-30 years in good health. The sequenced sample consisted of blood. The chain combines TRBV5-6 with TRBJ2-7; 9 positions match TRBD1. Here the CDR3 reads CASSSGRDRVYEQYF. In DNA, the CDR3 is TGTGCCAGCAGCTCGGGCCGGGACAGGGTTTACGAGCAGTACTTC.